These 4 T cell receptor beta chains originate from one sample sequenced in a study of blood T cells in healthy people across ages. A second PCR of 7 to 11 cycles used a sample-barcoded 5' primer and a J-beta primer mix. TCRdb re-called the 5' RACE reads with MiXCR, one entry per CDR3 protein. The table lists hundreds of thousands of distinct CDR3 sequences, approximately 52% of them singletons, with 45% to 60% in the top ten. Material: blood. The receptors here all came from a man aged 60 to 75 in good health.

CDR3 sequence (DNA): TGTGCCAGCAGCGCGGGGTTTGTCGCTGAAGCTTTCTTT. Its protein is CASSAGFVAEAFF. This sequence joins TRBV12-3 or TRBV12-4 and TRBJ1-1; D unclear. This CDR3 region has 13 residues. The V end lost 6 bases, the J end lost 6 bases, and 14 bases lay between the germline ends.

The chain has TRBV7-8 and TRBJ2-4; TRBD1 matches 12 bases. The germline V gene has CDR1 SGHVS and CDR2 FQNEAQ. V was clipped by 5 bases and J by 11 bases; unmatched bases: 22. CDR3 length equals 19 residues. CDR3 protein: CASSPLGDRGQLRQNLQYF. CDR3 coding DNA: TGTGCCAGCAGCCCCCTCGGGGACAGGGGGCAATTAAGGCAGAACCTTCAGTACTTC.

The chain uses TRBV18 and TRBJ2-5, with D possibly called TRBD1 or TRBD2 (5 bases each). This CDR3 spans 14 amino acids. V lost 6 bases and J 11 bases, leaving 22 bases between the germline ends. Looked up from germline, CDR1 is KGHSH and CDR2 is LQKENI. The CDR3 region is CASSYPGRNNEQYF. The CDR3 DNA sequence: TGTGCCAGCTCCTATCCGGGACGTAACAATGAGCAGTACTTC.

The chain couples TRBV29-1 to TRBJ2-7; possibly TRBD2 for D (5 bases). V was pared by 6 bases and J by 7 bases, with 10 bases between. CDR3 size: 10 residues. The germline CDR1 and CDR2 sequences are SQVTM and ANQGSEA. CDR3 DNA sequence: TGCAGCGTCGGGGTGGATGAGCAGTACTTC. Translating gives CSVGVDEQYF.